The TCR beta chain under discussion was sequenced for a study of T cell repertoires in cytomegalovirus infection. As to this clonotype: Its matching antigen is unknown.

TCRdb called the reads again in MiXCR, with one record for every CDR3 protein. The repertoire includes 650,000 to 850,000 distinct CDR3 sequences, almost 30% of them detected once, and around 13% sits in the top ten. This CDR3 region has 19 residues. With V trimmed by 0 bases and J by 2 bases, 12 bases remained unmatched. Germline V gene lookup returns CDR1 MNHNY and CDR2 SVGAGI (reference sequence). The chain employs TRBV6-6 and TRBJ2-1, with 8 bases fitting TRBD2. This receptor was identified in a human donor in good health (CMV status not recorded). Some clones in this sample may be carry-over from other donors' samples. This specimen was cultured CD8+ T cells from PBMCs, taken from culture after CMV antigen stimulation. The CDR3 here is CASSYSFSGETPPYNEQFF. DNA for the CDR3: TGTGCCAGCAGTTACTCTTTTAGCGGGGAAACCCCTCCCTACAATGAGCAGTTCTTC.